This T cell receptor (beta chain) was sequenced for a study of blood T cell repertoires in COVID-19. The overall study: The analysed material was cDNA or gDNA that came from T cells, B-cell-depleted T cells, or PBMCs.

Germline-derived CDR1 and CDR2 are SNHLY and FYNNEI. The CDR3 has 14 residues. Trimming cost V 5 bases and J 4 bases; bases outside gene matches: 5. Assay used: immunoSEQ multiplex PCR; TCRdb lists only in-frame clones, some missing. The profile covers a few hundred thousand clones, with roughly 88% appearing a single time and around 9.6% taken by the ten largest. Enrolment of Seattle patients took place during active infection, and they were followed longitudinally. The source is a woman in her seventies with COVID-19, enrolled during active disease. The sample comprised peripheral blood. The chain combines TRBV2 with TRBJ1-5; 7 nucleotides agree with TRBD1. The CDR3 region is CASSYRQGNQPQHF. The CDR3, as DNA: TGTGCCAGCAGTTATAGACAGGGTAATCAGCCCCAGCATTTT.